This TCR beta chain stems from a study of T cell repertoires in cytomegalovirus infection. Study in general: CMV infection and matching HLA type were both indicated by public TCR beta signatures. Study-level points and caveats: Within the response measured ex vivo, HLA-C-restricted CMV-specific TCR beta clonotypes were dominant. The cumulative frequency of public TCR beta families distinguished individuals who carried CMV together with the relevant HLA.

In the case of this clonotype: Its antigen is not identified.

Each CDR3 protein gets one entry after TCRdb re-called the reads with MiXCR. The table lists approximately 500,000 distinct CDR3 sequences, more than 15% of them singletons. The sequencing input was CD8+ T cells from PBMCs. This receptor was obtained from a human donor in good health (CMV status not recorded). Some clones in this sample may be carry-over from other donors' samples.

CDR3: CASSLRDTSSYEQYF. CDR3 bases: TGCGCCAGCAGCTTGCGGGACACTAGCTCCTACGAGCAGTACTTC. The J gene is TRBJ2-7, the V gene TRBV5-1; D is perhaps TRBD1 (6 bases). The V and J ends lost 1 base and 0 bases respectively, with 11 bases between them. The length of the CDR3 is 15 residues. CDR1 and CDR2 (germline): SGHRS, YFSETQ.